The sequence of this T cell receptor beta chain was determined in a study of T-cell memory formation after mild COVID-19. Whole-study findings and limits: Clones contracting over day 15 to 85 were CD4/CD8 balanced, with later expanders leaning CD4+.

TCRdb independently ran MiXCR on the 5' RACE reads; one entry per CDR3 protein. The sample shows some 330,000 distinct CDR3 sequences, more than 20% of them seen only once. The CDR3 has 17 residues. Germline V gives CDR1 SGHRS, CDR2 YFSETQ. Trimming removed 0 bases at V and 0 bases at J, with 15 bases between. Comment on this clonotype: Antigen unknown.

The specimen was PBMCs or a T cell subset sorted from them (not recorded which). The sequence was collected from an adult woman who had mild COVID-19 (a few samples of this study predate the infection). Cell type and time point are not known. The chain recombines TRBV5-1 with TRBJ1-1, with D possibly being TRBD1 (5 bases). The CDR3 region has the DNA TGCGCCAGCAGCTTGGATGACAGCACTATCCTGAACACTGAAGCTTTCTTT. It yields the protein CASSLDDSTILNTEAFF.